A single sample gave rise to the 15 T cell receptor beta chains below, sequenced in a study of cytomegalovirus exposure and HLA in healthy donors. Primers: 60 Vbeta forward and 13 Jbeta reverse. The data were produced by immunoSEQ multiplex PCR, yet TCRdb's version contains in-frame clones alone and is incomplete. The sample shows about 84,000 clones, roughly 63% of them seen only once. Sequenced material: PBMCs. All receptors derive from a middle-aged woman in good health and CMV-seropositive.

This chain uses TRBV19 with TRBJ2-6; 10 nucleotides agree with TRBD2. The CDR3 consists of 17 residues. CDR1 LNHDA and CDR2 SQIVND come from the germline V gene (reference sequence). Trimming at V came to 4 bases and at J to 0 bases, leaving 3 bases not matched to a gene. CDR3: CASSRLAGPSGANVLTF. The CDR3 DNA sequence: TGTGCCAGTAGTAGACTAGCGGGTCCCTCTGGGGCCAACGTCCTGACTTTC.

The chain couples TRBV5-1 to TRBJ2-3, with a possible D match to TRBD2 (7 bases). The CDR3 length is 16 residues. Germline loops: CDR1 SGHRS, CDR2 YFSETQ. Trimming took 1 base from V and 4 from J, leaving 16 bases between them. The CDR3 DNA follows: TGCGCCAGCAGCTTGCGGGCAACGGGGGGCCCAGATACGCAGTATTTT. Its translation: CASSLRATGGPDTQYF.

The J gene is TRBJ1-3, the V gene TRBV4-3; D is unclear. Germline loops: CDR1 LGHNA, CDR2 YSLEER. This CDR3 has 13 amino acids. V was pared by 3 bases and J by 0 bases, with 3 bases between. CDR3 sequence reads: CASSHRSGNTIYF. The CDR3 bases are TGCGCCAGCAGCCACCGCTCTGGAAACACCATATATTTT.

The chain joins TRBV6-1 to TRBJ2-3; 9 nucleotides line up with TRBD2. This CDR3 is built from 15 residues. Trimming took 5 bases from V and 6 from J; bases not matched to a gene: 9. CDR1 is MNHNS and CDR2 is SASEGT in the germline V gene. Written as DNA, the CDR3 is TGTGCCAGCAGTCTCCCTAGCGGGAAGGGGGATACGCAGTATTTT. Translating gives CASSLPSGKGDTQYF.

The chain recombines TRBV19 with TRBJ1-5, with D unclear. Trimming shortened V by 3 bases and J by 6 bases, and 6 bases separated the two germline ends. Germline V lookup: CDR1 LNHDA, CDR2 SQIVND (reference sequence). The CDR3 length is 12 residues. The CDR3 region has the DNA TGTGCCAGTAGTATTGGAGCTCAGCCCCAGCATTTT. Encoded protein: CASSIGAQPQHF.

The chain couples TRBV7-2 to TRBJ2-4; 12 bases are shared with TRBD1. V shed 4 bases and J 7 bases; nucleotides not matched to a gene: 11. This CDR3 spans 17 amino acids. Germline lookup yields CDR1 SGHTA and CDR2 FQGNSA. CDR3: CASSSPGQGAGGNIQYF. The CDR3 region has the DNA TGTGCCAGCAGCTCGCCGGGACAGGGGGCGGGTGGGAACATTCAGTACTTC.

The chain employs TRBV18 and TRBJ1-1; 7 bases map to TRBD1. Germline lookup yields CDR1 KGHSH and CDR2 LQKENI. Trimming at V came to 4 bases and at J to 3 bases, leaving 2 bases not matched to a gene. This CDR3 comprises 13 residues. The CDR3 loop reads CASSRGQDTEAFF. The CDR3 bases are TGTGCCAGCTCACGCGGACAGGACACTGAAGCTTTCTTT.

The genes are TRBV5-4 and TRBJ2-2, with 16 nucleotides matching TRBD2. Germline V gene sequence: CDR1 SGHNT, CDR2 YYREEE (reference sequence). CDR3 length: 18 amino acids. Trimming at V came to 4 bases and at J to 4 bases, leaving 7 bases not matched to a gene. As DNA, the CDR3 is TGTGCCAGCAGCCCGGGACTAGCGGGAGGGACTGGCACCGGGGAGCTGTTTTTT. Translating gives CASSPGLAGGTGTGELFF.

CDR3 sequence: CASSSAGVGTGELFF. In nucleotides, the CDR3 is TGTGCCAGCAGCTCAGCGGGAGTGGGGACCGGGGAGCTGTTTTTT. V is TRBV13 and J is TRBJ2-2, with 8 bases that match TRBD2. The CDR3 loop spans 15 amino acids. Trimming at V came to 4 bases and at J to 5 bases, leaving 6 bases not matched to a gene. Germline lookup yields CDR1 PRHDT and CDR2 FYEKMQ (reference sequence).

The V gene is TRBV11-2, the J gene TRBJ2-2; TRBD2 matches 14 bases. The V gene's germline CDR1 is SGHAT and CDR2 FQNNGV. J gave up 5 bases and V 6 bases, and 14 bases lay outside the gene matches. The CDR3 is made up of 19 amino acids. CDR3 region: CASRHIWTSGRRGTGELFF. The CDR3 bases are TGTGCCAGCAGACATATTTGGACTAGCGGGAGGAGGGGAACCGGGGAGCTGTTTTTT. Supplemented by reference TRBV11-2 and TRBJ2-2, the full variable domain reads EAGVAQSPRYKIIEKRQSVAFWCNPISGHATLYWYQQILGQGPKLLIQFQNNGVVDDSQLPKDRFSAERLKGVDSTLKIQPAKLEDSAVYLCASRHIWTSGRRGTGELFFGEGSRLTVL.

The chain combines TRBV29-1 with TRBJ1-1, with D maybe TRBD1 (6 bases). V was cut by 7 bases and J by 3 bases, with 21 bases left in between. CDR3 length: 15 amino acids. Per the germline V gene, CDR1 is SQVTM and CDR2 is ANQGSEA. CDR3 residues: CSAGGQNSADTEAFF. CDR3 coding DNA: TGCAGCGCTGGGGGACAAAACTCGGCGGACACTGAAGCTTTCTTT.

This chain uses TRBV18 with TRBJ1-5; 8 bases line up with TRBD1. The CDR3 contains 14 residues. Per germline, CDR1 KGHSH and CDR2 LQKENI. The junction had 6 bases not matched to a gene; V was cut back by 4 bases and J by 7 bases. Written as DNA, the CDR3 is TGTGCCAGCTCACGGACAGGGAGCAGCCAGCCCCAGCATTTT. Its protein product is CASSRTGSSQPQHF.

Only a few counts were recorded for this clone. The chain uses TRBV4-3 and TRBJ2-7, with 13 nucleotides matching TRBD2. The germline CDR1 and CDR2 sequences are LGHNA and YSLEER. J gave up 6 bases and V 1 base, and 3 bases lay outside the gene matches. The CDR3 extends over 15 amino acids. CDR3 DNA: TGCGCCAGCAGCCAAGGGACTAGCGGGAGTCTCGAGCAGTACTTC. Its translation: CASSQGTSGSLEQYF.

CDR3 protein: CASSLFPAGAREQYF. The CDR3 DNA reads TGTGCCAGCAGCTTATTTCCAGCGGGAGCTCGGGAGCAGTACTTC. The chain joins TRBV7-2 to TRBJ2-7, with 8 bases lining up with TRBD2. V was pared by 2 bases and J by 7 bases, with 10 bases of the junction left unmatched. This CDR3 contains 15 residues. The germline gives CDR1 SGHTA, CDR2 FQGNSA.

This clone has just a few counts. The chain carries TRBV6-5 and TRBJ1-1, with 8 nucleotides matching TRBD1. The CDR3 extends over 14 amino acids. V was clipped by 6 bases and J by 6 bases; unmatched bases: 9. Germline CDR1 is MNHEY and CDR2 is SVGAGI. The CDR3 region has the DNA TGTGCCAGCAGCTCACAGGGGGGCAAGTCTGAAGCTTTCTTT. Encoded protein: CASSSQGGKSEAFF.